The T cell receptor beta chain under discussion was sequenced for a study of blood T cells in healthy people across ages. Study results and limitations: Per million T cells, TCR beta diversity dropped roughly linearly as age increased. Total diversity from one million sequenced T cells was likely underestimated. The study found more naive CD4+ cells and higher diversity in long-lived than aged donors.

Using a J-beta primer mix together with a sample-barcoded 5' primer, a second PCR was run for about 6 to 12 cycles. One entry per CDR3 protein, called by TCRdb with MiXCR from the 5' RACE reads. The sample includes about 1 million distinct CDR3 sequences, 40% to 50% of them seen just once. Germline CDR1 and CDR2: SGHTA and FQGTGA. The length of the CDR3 is 14 residues. Note on this clonotype: Its antigen is unknown.

V gene TRBV7-3 combines with J gene TRBJ2-5; D remains unclear. The J call may be wrong; the DNA end is better matched by TRBJ2-7. The clonotype was recovered from a woman aged 55-69 years in good health. Sequencing input: blood. This CDR3 reads CASSPASSGYEQYF. The CDR3 DNA reads TGTGCCAGCAGCCCCGCATCATCTGGATACGAGCAGTACTTC.